The clone carrying this T cell receptor (beta chain) was recorded a few times. Its antigen is as yet unknown. This entry belongs to a study of graft-versus-host responses after intestinal transplantation. Sequencing used immunoSEQ multiplex PCR; TCRdb keeps in-frame clones, though not all of them. This table holds 80,000 to 100,000 clones, roughly 92% found once. V trimming: 2 bases; J trimming: 1 base; junction bases outside the gene matches: 6. CDR3 length: 17 residues. Per the germline V gene, CDR1 is SGHDT and CDR2 is YYEEEE. This chain links TRBV5-6 with TRBJ2-3; TRBD2 aligns across 11 bases. Sequenced material: unstimulated CD4+ T cells sorted from spleen or lymph node cells, taken before intestinal transplant. This TCR derives from a human donor who received an intestinal transplant. For the CDR3, the DNA is TGTGCCAGCAGCTTCGGTAGCGGGGGGGCTCGCACAGATACGCAGTATTTT. As protein: CASSFGSGGARTDTQYF.